Shown below are 20 T cell receptor beta chains from a single sample sequenced in a study of prognosis after radiotherapy for stage I lung cancer. Genomic DNA was subjected to two-round multiplex PCR for amplification of TCR beta CDR3. Round-one PCR had primers specific to each TRBV and TRBJ gene. In TCRdb, the multiplex PCR reads were re-called with MiXCR into one record per CDR3 protein. The table includes under 30,000 distinct CDR3 sequences, around a third detected once. The sample was PBMCs, taken before or after stereotactic body radiation therapy (not recorded which). The source is a donor aged 50 or older with non-small cell lung cancer.

For this clonotype: A much more abundant neighbour one base away suggests this may be a read error. The chain has TRBV5-4 and TRBJ2-3, with a weak D call TRBD1 (6 bases). V lost 1 base and J 5 bases, leaving 14 bases between the germline ends. Per the germline V gene, CDR1 is SGHNT and CDR2 is YYREEE (reference sequence). The CDR3 loop spans 15 amino acids. CDR3 sequence (DNA): TGTGCCAGCAGCTTGCAGGGGCCAGCCGGAGATACGCAGTATTTT. Residues: CASSLQGPAGDTQYF.

There are many counts of this clonotype. The chain is built from TRBV10-3 and TRBJ2-7; TRBD1 matches at 10 bases. Germline V gives CDR1 ENHRY, CDR2 SYGVKD. The J segment lost 0 bases and the V segment lost 6 bases, leaving 5 bases of the junction unmatched. The CDR3 covers 15 residues. DNA for the CDR3: TGTGCCATCAGGGAGACAGGGGGCTTCTCCTACGAGCAGTACTTC. This translates into CAIRETGGFSYEQYF.

This clonotype was detected ten times or more. The chain joins TRBV6-1 to TRBJ1-5; D call uncertain. CDR1 is MNHNS and CDR2 is SASEGT in the germline V gene. Trimming removed 7 bases from V and 7 bases from J, with 14 bases in between. The CDR3 contains 13 residues. The CDR3 protein is CASMTLIGQPQHF. CDR3 sequence (DNA): TGTGCCAGCATGACTCTTATCGGGCAGCCCCAGCATTTT.

Points on this clonotype: This may come from a read error, since a much larger clone is one base off. J is TRBJ2-5 and V is TRBV7-6; 10 positions agree with TRBD2. The CDR3 spans 16 residues. After removal of 5 bases from V and 2 bases from J, the junction contained 8 bases not matched to a gene. Per germline, CDR1 SGHVS and CDR2 FNYEAQ. In DNA, the CDR3 is TGTGCCAGCAGCAGCGAGGGACTAGCGTATCAAGAGACCCAGTACTTC. Its protein product is CASSSEGLAYQETQYF.

Regarding this clonotype: Germline and junction disagree at one end, which may indicate a read error. The rearrangement links TRBV6-2 or TRBV6-3 to TRBJ1-2, with TRBD1 matching 9 bases. The CDR3 covers 15 residues. CDR1 and CDR2 (germline): MNHEY, SVGEGT. This CDR3 reads CASTHGGTGLFGYNF. The CDR3 bases are TGTGCTAGCACCCACGGGGGGACAGGGTTGTTTGGCTACAACTTC.

With regard to this clonotype: Sequence at one end of the junction differs from germline and may be a read error. The V and J genes are TRBV6-2 or TRBV6-3 and TRBJ1-2; 7 positions agree with TRBD1. Germline CDR1 MNHEY, CDR2 SVGEGT. This CDR3 contains 16 residues. CDR3 amino acids: CASGYVHTDRRYGYTF. CDR3 in DNA: TGTGCCAGCGGTTATGTCCACACGGACAGGAGGTACGGCTACACCTTC.

This clonotype was detected ten times or more. This chain links TRBV7-2 with TRBJ2-1; the D call may be TRBD1 or TRBD2 (6 bases each). CDR1 and CDR2 (germline): SGHTA, FQGNSA. The V end was cut by 5 bases, the J end by 4 bases, with 15 bases between. This CDR3 is built from 15 residues. CDR3 bases: TGTGCCAGCAGCCTTGCCCGAGGGGGGTACAATGAGCAGTTCTTC. Translation gives CASSLARGGYNEQFF.

Regarding this clonotype: Just one base apart from a much larger clone, this may be a read error. V gene TRBV29-1 combines with J gene TRBJ1-6; 10 bases are shared with TRBD1. Trimming took 6 bases from V and 5 from J; bases not matched to a gene: 4. Germline CDR1 and CDR2: SQVTM and ANQGSEA. The CDR3 runs 14 residues. Written as DNA, the CDR3 is TGCAGCGTGCTGACAGGGGGCCATAATTCACCCCTCCACTTT. It is translated as CSVLTGGHNSPLHF.

This clonotype was detected many times. The chain is built from TRBV19 and TRBJ1-5; no reliable D call. The CDR3 extends over 15 amino acids. The ends were cut back, 1 base at V and 0 bases at J, with 7 bases in the middle. Per germline, CDR1 LNHDA and CDR2 SQIVND (reference sequence). CDR3 region: CASSIGVYSNQPQHF. In DNA, the CDR3 is TGTGCCAGTAGTATAGGAGTTTATAGCAATCAGCCCCAGCATTTT. Variable domain in full (rest from reference TRBV19 and TRBJ1-5): DGGITQSPKYLFRKEGQNVTLSCEQNLNHDAMYWYRQDPGQGLRLIYYSQIVNDFQKGDIAEGYSVSREKKESFPLTVTSAQKNPTAFYLCASSIGVYSNQPQHFGDGTRLSIL.

Many counts were recorded for this clonotype. CDR3 DNA sequence: TGCAGTGCCAAGGGACAGGCTGCGAACACTGAAGCTTTCTTT. Translation: CSAKGQAANTEAFF. The V and J genes are TRBV20-1 and TRBJ1-1; 8 bases map to TRBD1. Germline values: CDR1 DFQATT, CDR2 SNEGSKA (reference sequence). V lost 6 bases, J lost 1 base, and 7 bases stayed unmatched. The CDR3 covers 14 residues.

This clonotype was detected many times. This chain links TRBV5-6 with TRBJ2-7, with 8 bases aligning to TRBD1. Germline assignment: CDR1 SGHDT and CDR2 YYEEEE. This CDR3 has 14 residues. The J segment lost 5 bases and the V segment lost 4 bases, leaving 8 bases of the junction unmatched. CDR3 bases: TGTGCCAGCAGCGGGACGGACAGGGTACACGAGCAGTACTTC. It is translated as CASSGTDRVHEQYF.

This clonotype was picked up many times. V usage is TRBV3-1 and J usage is TRBJ2-5, with D possibly being TRBD2 (6 bases). Germline-derived CDR1 and CDR2 are LGHDT and YNNKEL (reference sequence). With 4 bases removed from V and 0 bases from J, the gap between germline ends came to 24 bases. The CDR3 spans 19 residues. CDR3 nucleotide sequence: TGTGCCAGCAGCCCCCTTGAGGTAGCGGACTATTTGTACCAAGAGACCCAGTACTTC. Translation gives CASSPLEVADYLYQETQYF.

This clonotype was recorded at least ten times. J is TRBJ1-1 and V is TRBV28; possibly TRBD1 for D (6 bases). Germline CDR1 MDHEN, CDR2 SYDVKM. The V end lost 5 bases, the J end lost 0 bases, and 10 bases lay between the germline ends. This CDR3 spans 14 amino acids. CDR3 sequence (DNA): TGTGCCAGCAGTCCAGGGGCCCTGAACACTGAAGCTTTCTTT. It is translated as CASSPGALNTEAFF.

This clonotype was found many times. This chain uses TRBV28 with TRBJ1-1, with D possibly matching TRBD1 (6 bases). Trimming took off 8 bases at V and 0 bases at J, with 13 bases between the two ends. This CDR3 contains 14 residues. Per the germline V gene, CDR1 is MDHEN and CDR2 is SYDVKM. As DNA, the CDR3 is TGTGCCAGCGGAGGGGGGGCCATGAACACTGAAGCTTTCTTT. This gives the protein CASGGGAMNTEAFF.

Many counts were recorded for this clonotype. The chain joins TRBV7-9 to TRBJ2-6, with D tentatively TRBD2 (7 bases). The CDR3 extends over 17 amino acids. The germline V and J ends were trimmed by 2 bases and 4 bases, with 15 bases remaining between them. Germline assignment: CDR1 SEHNR and CDR2 FQNEAQ (reference sequence). CDR3 region: CASSLRGARGGANVLTF. CDR3 sequence (DNA): TGTGCCAGCAGCTTACGGGGGGCGCGAGGAGGGGCCAACGTCCTGACTTTC.

This clonotype was counted many times. The chain recombines TRBV3-1 with TRBJ2-5; TRBD1 matches at 8 bases. Germline V gene sequence: CDR1 LGHDT, CDR2 YNNKEL (reference sequence). Trimming removed 2 bases from V and 5 bases from J; junction bases left unmatched: 4. The length of the CDR3 is 14 residues. CDR3 DNA sequence: TGTGCCAGCAGCCAAACAGGGGGTGCGGAGACCCAGTACTTC. Protein product: CASSQTGGAETQYF.

On this clonotype itself: A read error is possible here, since a much larger clone lies one base away. This chain joins TRBV6-5 and TRBJ2-1, with D hard to call. Deletions cut 2 bases from V and 0 bases from J, with 8 bases between. The germline gives CDR1 MNHEY, CDR2 SVGAGI. This CDR3 comprises 15 residues. CDR3 sequence (DNA): TGTGCCAGCAGTTACCAGCGTAGCTCCTACAATGAGCAGTTCTTC. Translating gives CASSYQRSSYNEQFF.

This clonotype was seen ten or more times. The chain uses TRBV30 and TRBJ2-7; the match to TRBD2 covers 10 bases. J was trimmed by 5 bases and V by 4 bases; bases with no gene match: 8. The CDR3 consists of 14 residues. In germline, CDR1 is GTSNPN, CDR2 SVGIG (reference sequence). The CDR3 protein is CAWKTAGGPHEQYF. CDR3 nucleotides: TGTGCCTGGAAGACAGCGGGAGGGCCCCACGAGCAGTACTTC.

The chain uses TRBV6-2 or TRBV6-3 and TRBJ1-5, with D possibly TRBD1 on 5 matching bases. V was shortened by 6 bases and J by 3 bases, with 18 bases between the two germline ends. In germline, CDR1 is MNHEY, CDR2 SVGEGT. The CDR3 is 16 residues long. The CDR3 nucleotides are TGTGCCAGCAGGACCAACGGCAGGGTCTACAATCAGCCCCAGCATTTT. It encodes CASRTNGRVYNQPQHF.

At least ten counts were recorded for this clonotype. The V gene is TRBV6-5, the J gene TRBJ2-3; D uncertain. Deletions cut 4 bases from V and 4 bases from J, with 9 bases between. Germline CDR1 is MNHEY and CDR2 is SVGAGI. The CDR3 runs to 13 residues. DNA for the CDR3: TGTGCCAGCAGTTCCGAGATCGCAGATACGCAGTATTTT. This gives the protein CASSSEIADTQYF.